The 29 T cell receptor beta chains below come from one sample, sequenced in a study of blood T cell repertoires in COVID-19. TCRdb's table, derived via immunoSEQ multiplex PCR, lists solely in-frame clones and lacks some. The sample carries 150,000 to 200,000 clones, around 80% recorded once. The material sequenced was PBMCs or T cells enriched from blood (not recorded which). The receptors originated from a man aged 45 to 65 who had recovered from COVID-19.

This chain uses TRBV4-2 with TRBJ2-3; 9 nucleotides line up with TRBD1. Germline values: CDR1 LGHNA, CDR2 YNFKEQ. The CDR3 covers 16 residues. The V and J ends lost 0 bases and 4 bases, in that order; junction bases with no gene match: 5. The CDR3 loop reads CASSQEPGQGADTQYF. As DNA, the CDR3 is TGTGCCAGCAGCCAAGAACCGGGACAGGGAGCAGATACGCAGTATTTT.

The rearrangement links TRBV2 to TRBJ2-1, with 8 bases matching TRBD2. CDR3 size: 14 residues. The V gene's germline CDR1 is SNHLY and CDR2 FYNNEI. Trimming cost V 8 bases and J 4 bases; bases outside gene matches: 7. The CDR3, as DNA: TGTGCCAGCGGGGTAGCGGGGCCATACAATGAGCAGTTCTTC. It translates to CASGVAGPYNEQFF. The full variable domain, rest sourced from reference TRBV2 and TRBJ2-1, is EPEVTQTPSHQVTQMGQEVILRCVPISNHLYFYWYRQILGQKVEFLVSFYNNEISEKSEIFDDQFSVERPDGSNFTLKIRSTKLEDSAMYFCASGVAGPYNEQFFGPGTRLTVL.

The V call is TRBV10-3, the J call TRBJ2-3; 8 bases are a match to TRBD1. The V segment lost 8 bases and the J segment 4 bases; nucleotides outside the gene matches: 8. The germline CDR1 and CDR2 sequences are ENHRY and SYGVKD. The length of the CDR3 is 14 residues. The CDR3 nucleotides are TGTGCCATCGAGGCAGGGGGCGGCGCAGATACGCAGTATTTT. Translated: CAIEAGGGADTQYF.

The CDR3 here is CASSPGGGNYGYTF. CDR3 nucleotides: TGTGCCAGCAGCCCGGGGGGCGGCAACTATGGCTACACCTTC. V usage is TRBV5-4 and J usage is TRBJ1-2; TRBD1 might be the D (6 bases). Trimming stripped 4 bases from V and 2 bases from J, with 12 bases between. Germline values: CDR1 SGHNT, CDR2 YYREEE (reference sequence). CDR3 length equals 14 residues. The whole variable domain, filled in from reference TRBV5-4 and TRBJ1-2, reads ETGVTQSPTHLIKTRGQQVTLRCSSQSGHNTVSWYQQALGQGPQFIFQYYREEENGRGNFPPRFSGLQFPNYSSELNVNALELDDSALYLCASSPGGGNYGYTFGSGTRLTVV.

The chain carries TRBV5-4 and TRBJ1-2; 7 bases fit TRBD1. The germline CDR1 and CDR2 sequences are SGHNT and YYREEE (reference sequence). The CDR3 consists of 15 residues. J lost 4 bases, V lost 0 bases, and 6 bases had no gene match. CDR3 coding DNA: TGTGCCAGCAGCTTGGACAGGGGAAAAGGCTATGGCTACACCTTC. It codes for CASSLDRGKGYGYTF. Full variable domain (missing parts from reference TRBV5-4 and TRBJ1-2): ETGVTQSPTHLIKTRGQQVTLRCSSQSGHNTVSWYQQALGQGPQFIFQYYREEENGRGNFPPRFSGLQFPNYSSELNVNALELDDSALYLCASSLDRGKGYGYTFGSGTRLTVV.

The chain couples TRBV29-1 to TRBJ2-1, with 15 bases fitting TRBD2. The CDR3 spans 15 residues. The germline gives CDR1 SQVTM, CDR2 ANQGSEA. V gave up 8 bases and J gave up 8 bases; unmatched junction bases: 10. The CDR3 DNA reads TGCAGCCTGAAGGGACTAGCGGGAGGAGTCCATGAGCAGTTCTTC. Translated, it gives CSLKGLAGGVHEQFF.

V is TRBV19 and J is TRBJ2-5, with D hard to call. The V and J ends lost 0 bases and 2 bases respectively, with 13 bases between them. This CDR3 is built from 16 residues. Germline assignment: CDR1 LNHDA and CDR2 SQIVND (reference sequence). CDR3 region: CASSIEVDWKQETQYF. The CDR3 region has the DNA TGTGCCAGTAGTATAGAGGTTGACTGGAAACAAGAGACCCAGTACTTC.

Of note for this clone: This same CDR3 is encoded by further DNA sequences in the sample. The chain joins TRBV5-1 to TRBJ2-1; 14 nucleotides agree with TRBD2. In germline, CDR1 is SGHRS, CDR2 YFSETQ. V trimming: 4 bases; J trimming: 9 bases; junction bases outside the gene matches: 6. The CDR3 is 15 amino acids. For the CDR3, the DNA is TGCGCCAGCAGCCCGGGACTAGCGGGAGCAGGTGAGCAGTTCTTC. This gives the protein CASSPGLAGAGEQFF.

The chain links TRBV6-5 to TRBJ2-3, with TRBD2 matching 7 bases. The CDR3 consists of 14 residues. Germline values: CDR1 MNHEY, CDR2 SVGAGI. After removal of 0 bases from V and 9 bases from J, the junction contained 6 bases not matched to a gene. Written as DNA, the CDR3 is TGTGCCAGCAGTTACTCGGGTCGGGAGGTCACGCAGTATTTT. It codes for CASSYSGREVTQYF.

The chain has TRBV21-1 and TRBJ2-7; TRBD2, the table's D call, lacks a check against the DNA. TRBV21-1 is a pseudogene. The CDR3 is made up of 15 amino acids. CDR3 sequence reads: CASQRGSGLSYEQYF. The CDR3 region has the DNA TGTGCCTCCCAACGGGGGAGCGGATTATCCTACGAGCAGTACTTC.

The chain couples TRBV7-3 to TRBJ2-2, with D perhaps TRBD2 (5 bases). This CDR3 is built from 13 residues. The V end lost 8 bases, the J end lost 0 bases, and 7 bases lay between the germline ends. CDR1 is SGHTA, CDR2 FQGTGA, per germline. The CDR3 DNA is TGTGCCAGCGGTAGCGCGAACACCGGGGAGCTGTTTTTT. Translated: CASGSANTGELFF.

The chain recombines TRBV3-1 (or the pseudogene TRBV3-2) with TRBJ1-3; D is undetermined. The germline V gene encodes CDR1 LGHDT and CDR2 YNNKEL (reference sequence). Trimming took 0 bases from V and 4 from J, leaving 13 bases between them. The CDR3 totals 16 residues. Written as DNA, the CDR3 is TGTGCCAGCAGCCAAGATCTGGGCAGCCTAGGAAACACCATATATTTT. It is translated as CASSQDLGSLGNTIYF.

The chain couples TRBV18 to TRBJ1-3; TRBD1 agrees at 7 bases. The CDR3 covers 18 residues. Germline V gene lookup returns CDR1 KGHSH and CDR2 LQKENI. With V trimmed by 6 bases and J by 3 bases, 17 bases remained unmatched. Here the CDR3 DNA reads TGTGCCAGCTCCCCTCGACAGGGAAGCTTACGAAGTGGAAACACCATATATTTT. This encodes CASSPRQGSLRSGNTIYF.

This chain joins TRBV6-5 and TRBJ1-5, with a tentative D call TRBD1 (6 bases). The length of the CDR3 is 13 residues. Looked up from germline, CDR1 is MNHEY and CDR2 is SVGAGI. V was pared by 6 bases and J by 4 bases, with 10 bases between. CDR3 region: CASSQGINQPQHF. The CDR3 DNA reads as TGTGCCAGCAGCCAGGGGATAAATCAGCCCCAGCATTTT.

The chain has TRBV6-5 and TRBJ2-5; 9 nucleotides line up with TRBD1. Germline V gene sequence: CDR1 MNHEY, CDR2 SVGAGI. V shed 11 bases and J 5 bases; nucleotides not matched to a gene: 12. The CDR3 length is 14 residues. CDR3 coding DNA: TGTGCCTCCGGGGCGGGACAGGGTCCGGAGACCCAGTACTTC. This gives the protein CASGAGQGPETQYF.

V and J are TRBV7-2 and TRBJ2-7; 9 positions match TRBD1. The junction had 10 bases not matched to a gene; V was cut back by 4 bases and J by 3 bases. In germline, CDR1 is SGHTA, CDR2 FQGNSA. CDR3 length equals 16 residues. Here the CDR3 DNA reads TGTGCCAGCAGCTCCAGACCGGGACAGGGATTCTACGAGCAGTACTTC. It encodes CASSSRPGQGFYEQYF.

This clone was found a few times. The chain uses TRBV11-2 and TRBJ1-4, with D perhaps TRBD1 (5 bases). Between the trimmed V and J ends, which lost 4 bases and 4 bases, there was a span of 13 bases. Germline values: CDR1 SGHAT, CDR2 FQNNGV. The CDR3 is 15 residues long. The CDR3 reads CASSSLTEFNEKLFF. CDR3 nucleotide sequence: TGTGCCAGCAGCTCCCTGACAGAGTTTAATGAAAAACTGTTTTTT.

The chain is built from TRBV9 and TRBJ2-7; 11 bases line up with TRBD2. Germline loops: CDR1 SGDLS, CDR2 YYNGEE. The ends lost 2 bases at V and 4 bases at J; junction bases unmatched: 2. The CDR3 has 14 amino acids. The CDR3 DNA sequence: TGTGCCAGCAGCGTTGGGACTAGCGGTTACGAGCAGTACTTC. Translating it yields CASSVGTSGYEQYF.

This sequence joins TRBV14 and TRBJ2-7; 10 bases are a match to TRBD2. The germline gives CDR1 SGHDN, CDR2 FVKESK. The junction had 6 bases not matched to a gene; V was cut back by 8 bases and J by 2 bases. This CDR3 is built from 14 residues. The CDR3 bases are TGTGCCAGCCGGACTAGCGGTAAACCCTACGAGCAGTACTTC. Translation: CASRTSGKPYEQYF.

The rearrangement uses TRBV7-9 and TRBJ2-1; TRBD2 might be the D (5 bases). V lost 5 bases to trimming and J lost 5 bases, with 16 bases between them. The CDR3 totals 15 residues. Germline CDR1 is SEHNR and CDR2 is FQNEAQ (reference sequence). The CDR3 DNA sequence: TGTGCCAGCAGCGAGGACTCGATACCCAACAATGAGCAGTTCTTC. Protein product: CASSEDSIPNNEQFF.

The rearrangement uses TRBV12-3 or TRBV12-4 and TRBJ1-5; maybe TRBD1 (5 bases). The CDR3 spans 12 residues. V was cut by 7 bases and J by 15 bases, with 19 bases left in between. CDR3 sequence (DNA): TGTGCCAGCAAGGCGGAGGGAACAGGCGGGCATTTT. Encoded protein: CASKAEGTGGHF.

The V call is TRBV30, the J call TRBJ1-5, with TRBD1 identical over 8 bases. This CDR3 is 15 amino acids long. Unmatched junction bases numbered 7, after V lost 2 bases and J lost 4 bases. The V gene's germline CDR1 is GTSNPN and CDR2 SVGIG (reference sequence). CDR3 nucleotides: TGTGCCTGGAGTCCCGGGACAGGAGCAAATCAGCCCCAGCATTTT. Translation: CAWSPGTGANQPQHF. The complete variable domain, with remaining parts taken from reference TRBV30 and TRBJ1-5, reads SQTIHQWPATLVQPVGSPLSLECTVEGTSNPNLYWYRQAAGRGLQLLFYSVGIGQISSEVPQNLSASRPQDRQFILSSKKLLLSDSGFYLCAWSPGTGANQPQHFGDGTRLSIL.

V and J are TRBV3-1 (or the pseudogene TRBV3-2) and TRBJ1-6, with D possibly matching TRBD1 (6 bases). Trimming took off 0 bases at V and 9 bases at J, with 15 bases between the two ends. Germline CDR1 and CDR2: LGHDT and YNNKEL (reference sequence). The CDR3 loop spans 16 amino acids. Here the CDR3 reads CASSQEGSRGISPLHF. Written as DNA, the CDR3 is TGTGCCAGCAGCCAAGAAGGTTCAAGGGGGATTTCACCCCTCCACTTT.

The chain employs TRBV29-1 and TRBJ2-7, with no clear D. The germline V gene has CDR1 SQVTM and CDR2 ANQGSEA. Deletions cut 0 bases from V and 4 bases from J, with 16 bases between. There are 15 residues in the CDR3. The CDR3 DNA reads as TGCAGCGTTGAAGATTTAGCTTCCATTGGGTACGAGCAGTACTTC. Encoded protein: CSVEDLASIGYEQYF.

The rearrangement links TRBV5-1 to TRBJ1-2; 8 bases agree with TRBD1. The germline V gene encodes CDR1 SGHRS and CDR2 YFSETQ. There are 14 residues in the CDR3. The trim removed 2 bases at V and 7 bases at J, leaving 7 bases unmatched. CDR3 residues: CASSLSTGGLGYTF. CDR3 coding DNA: TGCGCCAGCAGCTTATCTACAGGGGGGCTTGGCTACACCTTC.

The DNA for the CDR3 is TGTGCCAGCAGTGGACAGGGCGTGGAAAAACTGTTTTTT. This encodes CASSGQGVEKLFF. The chain uses TRBV11-1 and TRBJ1-4; TRBD1 aligns across 8 bases. The CDR3 is 13 residues long. CDR1 is SGHAT and CDR2 is FQDESV in the germline V gene (reference sequence). After removal of 6 bases from V and 8 bases from J, the junction contained 5 bases not matched to a gene. Full variable domain (remainder filled in from reference TRBV11-1 and TRBJ1-4): EAEVAQSPRYKITEKSQAVAFWCDPISGHATLYWYRQILGQGPELLVQFQDESVVDDSQLPKDRFSAERLKGVDSTLKIQPAELGDSAMYLCASSGQGVEKLFFGSGTQLSVL.

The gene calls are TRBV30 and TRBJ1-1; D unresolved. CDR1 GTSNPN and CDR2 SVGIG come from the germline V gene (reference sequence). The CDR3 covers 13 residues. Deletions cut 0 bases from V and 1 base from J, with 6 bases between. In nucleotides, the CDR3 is TGTGCCTGGAGTGTAGCATGGAACACTGAAGCTTTCTTT. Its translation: CAWSVAWNTEAFF.

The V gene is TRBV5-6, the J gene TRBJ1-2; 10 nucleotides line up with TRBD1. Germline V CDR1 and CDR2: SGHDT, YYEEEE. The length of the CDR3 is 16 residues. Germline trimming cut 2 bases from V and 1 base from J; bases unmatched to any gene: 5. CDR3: CASSFPGQGFNYGYTF. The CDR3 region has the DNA TGTGCCAGCAGCTTTCCGGGACAGGGGTTTAACTATGGCTACACCTTC.

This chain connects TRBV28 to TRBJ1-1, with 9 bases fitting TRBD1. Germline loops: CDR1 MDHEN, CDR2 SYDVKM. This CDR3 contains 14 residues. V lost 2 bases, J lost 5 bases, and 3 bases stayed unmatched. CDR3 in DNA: TGTGCCAGCAGTTTAGGGGACAGGGAAACTGAAGCTTTCTTT. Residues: CASSLGDRETEAFF.